Below are 17 T cell receptor beta chains sequenced from a single sample in a study of control samples from healthy donors and cancer patients. Sequenced by immunoSEQ multiplex PCR; TCRdb stores in-frame clones only, minus some. The sample yields fewer than 85,000 clones, approximately 94% seen once. Sample: blood. The source of these receptors is a woman aged 25 to 39 in good health.

V is TRBV5-1 and J is TRBJ1-1; TRBD1 is a possible D gene (6 bases). V dropped 1 base and J dropped 1 base, with 11 bases sitting between them. This CDR3 is built from 15 residues. Germline-derived CDR1 and CDR2 are SGHRS and YFSETQ. CDR3 amino acids: CASSLFEGGNTEAFF. The CDR3 DNA follows: TGCGCCAGCAGCTTGTTCGAGGGGGGGAACACTGAAGCTTTCTTT.

This chain links TRBV19 with TRBJ1-5, with D uncertain. From germline, CDR1 is LNHDA and CDR2 SQIVND (reference sequence). Between the trimmed V and J ends, which lost 0 bases and 12 bases, there was a span of 9 bases. The CDR3 covers 12 residues. The CDR3 DNA reads TGTGCCAGTAGTATAGATTCGCAGAACCAGCATTTT. Protein sequence: CASSIDSQNQHF.

This clone is a singleton in its sample. Its ends do not fully match the called genes, so a read error is possible. This chain connects TRBV5-1 to TRBJ2-3, with 10 bases lining up with TRBD1. This CDR3 region has 14 residues. Per the germline V gene, CDR1 is SGHRS and CDR2 is YFSETQ. The CDR3 DNA is TGCGCCAGCAACTTGGGGGACAGGGGAGATACGCAGTATTTT. This translates into CASNLGDRGDTQYF.

This chain joins TRBV7-8 and TRBJ1-1; TRBD1 matches 7 bases. After removal of 4 bases from V and 4 bases from J, the junction contained 6 bases not matched to a gene. This CDR3 region has 14 residues. CDR1 is SGHVS and CDR2 is FQNEAQ in the germline V gene. CDR3 in DNA: TGTGCCAGCAGCTCCAGAAACAGGGGCACTGAAGCTTTCTTT. Protein sequence: CASSSRNRGTEAFF. The variable domain in full, completed from reference TRBV7-8 and TRBJ1-1, reads GAGVSQSPRYKVAKRGQDVALRCDPISGHVSLFWYQQALGQGPEFLTYFQNEAQLDKSGLPSDRFFAERPEGSVSTLKIQRTQQEDSAVYLCASSSRNRGTEAFFGQGTRLTVV.

The chain combines TRBV6-6 with TRBJ1-2; D is ambiguous. Germline V gene data show CDR1 as MNHNY and CDR2 as SVGAGI (reference sequence). This CDR3 spans 13 amino acids. V shed 2 bases and J shed 4 bases, with 8 bases lying between them. Written as DNA, the CDR3 is TGTGCCAGCAGTTACGACCGTGGCTATGGCTACACCTTC. This translates into CASSYDRGYGYTF.

The gene calls are TRBV6-5 and TRBJ1-5, with a weak D call TRBD1 (5 bases). The CDR3 spans 15 residues. Looked up from germline, CDR1 is MNHEY and CDR2 is SVGAGI. Trimming shortened V by 6 bases and J by 0 bases, and 12 bases separated the two germline ends. The CDR3 spells CASRRGFDSNQPQHF. The CDR3 DNA is TGTGCCAGCAGGAGGGGTTTTGATAGCAATCAGCCCCAGCATTTT.

The chain employs TRBV27 and TRBJ1-1, with 8 bases aligning to TRBD1. Trimming removed 5 bases from V and 12 bases from J; junction bases left unmatched: 8. There are 12 residues in the CDR3. Germline CDR1 MNHEY, CDR2 SMNVEV (reference sequence). CDR3 DNA: TGTGCCAGCAGTGACAGGGGAGGATCGTCTTTCTTT. Its protein product is CASSDRGGSSFF.

The rearrangement uses TRBV9 and TRBJ1-5; 7 bases match TRBD1. This CDR3 is built from 14 residues. Germline trimming cut 4 bases from V and 4 bases from J; bases unmatched to any gene: 5. Germline CDR1 and CDR2: SGDLS and YYNGEE. As DNA, the CDR3 is TGTGCCAGCAGCTTTGGGACAGCTAATCAGCCCCAGCATTTT. It translates to CASSFGTANQPQHF. The full variable domain, completed using reference TRBV9 and TRBJ1-5, is DSGVTQTPKHLITATGQRVTLRCSPRSGDLSVYWYQQSLDQGLQFLIQYYNGEERAKGNILERFSAQQFPDLHSELNLSSLELGDSALYFCASSFGTANQPQHFGDGTRLSIL.

This sequence joins TRBV28 and TRBJ1-5; D remains unclear. The CDR3 is 13 residues long. Trimming pared 6 bases from V and 0 bases from J, leaving 6 bases between. The germline V gene has CDR1 MDHEN and CDR2 SYDVKM. In nucleotides, the CDR3 is TGTGCCAGCAGCACCGATAGCAATCAGCCCCAGCATTTT. Amino acid sequence: CASSTDSNQPQHF. Together with reference TRBV28 and TRBJ1-5, the CDR3 gives the full variable domain: DVKVTQSSRYLVKRTGEKVFLECVQDMDHENMFWYRQDPGLGLRLIYFSYDVKMKEKGDIPEGYSVSREKKERFSLILESASTNQTSMYLCASSTDSNQPQHFGDGTRLSIL.

The chain links TRBV15 to TRBJ2-1; 7 nucleotides line up with TRBD2. This CDR3 spans 14 amino acids. Looked up from germline, CDR1 is LNHNV and CDR2 is YYDKDF (reference sequence). The V gene end was trimmed by 3 bases and the J gene end by 4 bases; junction bases not matched to a gene: 3. CDR3 residues: CATSRTSRYNEQFF. CDR3 sequence (DNA): TGTGCCACCAGCAGGACTAGCAGATACAATGAGCAGTTCTTC.

This chain connects TRBV19 to TRBJ1-1; a possible D gene is TRBD1 (5 bases). V shed 7 bases and J shed 4 bases, with 16 bases lying between them. Germline CDR1 reads LNHDA; CDR2 reads SQIVND (reference sequence). The CDR3 loop spans 14 amino acids. The CDR3 bases are TGTGCCAGTAAGCAGGGCGGTAGGGGCACTGAAGCTTTCTTT. Translation: CASKQGGRGTEAFF.

The chain carries TRBV5-1 and TRBJ1-3; D possibly corresponds to TRBD1 (6 bases). The CDR3 runs to 15 residues. Trimming left V 2 bases short and J 0 bases short, with 9 bases between. The germline gives CDR1 SGHRS, CDR2 YFSETQ. The CDR3 coding sequence is TGCGCCAGCAGCTTCAGGGGCGACTCTGGAAACACCATATATTTT. This encodes CASSFRGDSGNTIYF. Combining the CDR3 with reference TRBV5-1 and TRBJ1-3 gives the whole variable domain KAGVTQTPRYLIKTRGQQVTLSCSPISGHRSVSWYQQTPGQGLQFLFEYFSETQRNKGNFPGRFSGRQFSNSRSEMNVSTLELGDSALYLCASSFRGDSGNTIYFGEGSWLTVV.

The chain combines TRBV7-9 with TRBJ1-4; no definite D call. The CDR3 has 14 residues. Trimming took off 1 base at V and 7 bases at J, with 10 bases between the two ends. Germline V lookup: CDR1 SEHNR, CDR2 FQNEAQ (reference sequence). The CDR3 reads CASSLGTVGEKLFF. CDR3 coding DNA: TGTGCCAGCAGCTTAGGCACAGTGGGTGAAAAACTGTTTTTT.

V gene TRBV10-3 combines with J gene TRBJ2-1; 7 nucleotides match TRBD2. Trimming at V came to 3 bases and at J to 6 bases, leaving 2 bases not matched to a gene. This CDR3 spans 13 amino acids. Germline loops: CDR1 ENHRY, CDR2 SYGVKD. CDR3 in DNA: TGTGCCATCAGTGACGGGGGGTTCAATGAGCAGTTCTTC. It encodes CAISDGGFNEQFF.

J is TRBJ2-1 and V is TRBV11-3, with 8 bases aligning to TRBD2. The CDR3 has 16 amino acids. V shed 0 bases and J 8 bases; nucleotides not matched to a gene: 9. Germline CDR1 and CDR2: SGHNT and YENEEA. The CDR3 sequence: CASSLEGRGGSDEQFF. The CDR3 nucleotides are TGTGCCAGCAGCTTAGAGGGCCGGGGGGGCTCCGATGAGCAGTTCTTC.

This clone was counted a few times. The rearrangement joins TRBV5-1 to TRBJ2-5; D is tentatively TRBD1 or TRBD2 (6 bases each). CDR3 length: 15 amino acids. Germline-derived CDR1 and CDR2 are SGHRS and YFSETQ. V dropped 4 bases and J dropped 5 bases, with 18 bases sitting between them. The CDR3 nucleotides are TGCGCCAGCAGCCCGGCCGAGGGGGGCAGGGAGACCCAGTACTTC. As protein: CASSPAEGGRETQYF.

The V gene is TRBV12-5, the J gene TRBJ1-2; no firm D call. CDR3 length: 14 amino acids. Germline lookup yields CDR1 LGHNT and CDR2 FRNRAP. V was cut by 3 bases and J by 8 bases, with 16 bases left in between. The CDR3 region is CASGFLSPPGGYTF. The CDR3 nucleotides are TGTGCTAGTGGTTTCTTATCCCCCCCGGGAGGCTACACCTTC.